The 32 T cell receptor beta chains presented below share a single source sample, sequenced in a study of control samples from healthy donors and cancer patients. Method: immunoSEQ multiplex PCR; TCRdb's copy keeps in-frame clones and lacks some. The data contain some 89,000 clones, around nine tenths of them seen just once; the ten biggest clones take up around 21%. Material for sequencing was blood. These receptors were collected from a man aged 25 to 45 in good health.

CDR3 sequence: CASSPRATTDTQYF. CDR3 coding DNA: TGCGCCAGCAGTCCGAGGGCCACCACAGATACGCAGTATTTT. V is TRBV10-1 and J is TRBJ2-3, with a weak D call TRBD2 (5 bases). Trimming took off 5 bases at V and 2 bases at J, with 11 bases between the two ends. This CDR3 region has 14 residues. The V gene's germline CDR1 is WNHNN and CDR2 SYGVQD (reference sequence).

The J gene is TRBJ2-3, the V gene TRBV11-2; weak D call: TRBD2 (7 bases). The CDR3 runs to 14 residues. Trimming removed 3 bases from V and 7 bases from J, with 14 bases in between. Germline V gives CDR1 SGHAT, CDR2 FQNNGV. The CDR3: CASSLYRGAYTQYF. The CDR3 DNA is TGTGCCAGCAGCTTGTACCGGGGGGCGTATACGCAGTATTTT.

The chain uses TRBV6-1 and TRBJ1-1; 7 bases align to TRBD1. The CDR3 is made up of 18 amino acids. The germline V gene encodes CDR1 MNHNS and CDR2 SASEGT. The V segment lost 0 bases and the J segment 0 bases; nucleotides outside the gene matches: 10. This CDR3 is CASSEAFRQGGMNTEAFF. CDR3 bases: TGTGCCAGCAGTGAAGCTTTCCGCCAGGGGGGGATGAACACTGAAGCTTTCTTT.

CDR3 protein: CASSLRAEGHGYTF. CDR3 DNA: TGCGCCAGCAGCCTCCGGGCCGAAGGGCATGGCTACACCTTC. This chain uses TRBV5-1 with TRBJ1-2; D unresolved. The CDR3 is 14 amino acids. The germline gives CDR1 SGHRS, CDR2 YFSETQ. V lost 4 bases, J lost 6 bases, and 16 bases lay in between. The complete variable domain, with remaining parts taken from reference TRBV5-1 and TRBJ1-2, reads KAGVTQTPRYLIKTRGQQVTLSCSPISGHRSVSWYQQTPGQGLQFLFEYFSETQRNKGNFPGRFSGRQFSNSRSEMNVSTLELGDSALYLCASSLRAEGHGYTFGSGTRLTVV.

The chain recombines TRBV7-9 with TRBJ2-3; 11 bases are shared with TRBD1. Trimming cost V 2 bases and J 5 bases; bases outside gene matches: 6. CDR3 length: 16 amino acids. Per germline, CDR1 SEHNR and CDR2 FQNEAQ (reference sequence). For the CDR3, the DNA is TGTGCCAGCAGCTTACGATGGGGACAGGGGGGAGATACGCAGTATTTT. This codes for CASSLRWGQGGDTQYF.

The chain carries TRBV12-5 and TRBJ1-1; TRBD1 agrees at 7 bases. Germline CDR1 is LGHNT and CDR2 is FRNRAP. CDR3 length equals 14 residues. V gave up 2 bases and J gave up 1 base; unmatched junction bases: 1. The CDR3 DNA reads TGTGCTAGTGGTTTGAACAGGGGGAACACTGAAGCTTTCTTT. It is translated as CASGLNRGNTEAFF.

The chain has TRBV28 and TRBJ1-1; D is unclear. Trimming took off 7 bases at V and 4 bases at J, with 13 bases between the two ends. The V gene's germline CDR1 is MDHEN and CDR2 SYDVKM. There are 13 residues in the CDR3. CDR3 DNA sequence: TGTGCCAGCACCCCTATATGGGTCACTGAAGCTTTCTTT. Its translation is CASTPIWVTEAFF.

This CDR3 reads CASSLRALNYGYTF. CDR3 DNA sequence: TGTGCCAGCAGCTTACGGGCGCTTAACTATGGCTACACCTTC. The chain has TRBV13 and TRBJ1-2; D is unclear. Germline values: CDR1 PRHDT, CDR2 FYEKMQ (reference sequence). The V gene lost 2 bases and the J gene lost 1 base, with 8 bases spanning the gap. The CDR3 sequence is 14 residues long.

This clone was observed a single time. This chain links TRBV28 with TRBJ1-5; perhaps TRBD1 as D (5 bases). Germline-derived CDR1 and CDR2 are MDHEN and SYDVKM. V lost 6 bases and J 2 bases, leaving 11 bases between the germline ends. The CDR3 sequence is 14 residues long. CDR3 nucleotides: TGTGCCAGCAGCAGGGAAGTTCGCAATCAGCCCCAGCATTTT. Translation gives CASSREVRNQPQHF.

This clone was counted between two and nine times. The gene calls are TRBV6-5 and TRBJ2-5; 7 positions match TRBD1. This CDR3 is built from 15 residues. V lost 5 bases and J lost 6; bases outside the gene matches: 12. Germline CDR1 and CDR2: MNHEY and SVGAGI. CDR3 nucleotides: TGTGCCAGCAGTAAGGGACAGTCGAGGTTGAAGACCCAGTACTTC. Translating it yields CASSKGQSRLKTQYF.

The rearrangement uses TRBV19 and TRBJ2-3; tentative D call: TRBD1 (7 bases). The germline V gene encodes CDR1 LNHDA and CDR2 SQIVND (reference sequence). The CDR3 is made up of 16 amino acids. V lost 3 bases, J lost 5 bases, and 18 bases lay in between. The CDR3 here is CASSMRRAGGGDTQYF. The CDR3 DNA reads as TGTGCCAGTAGTATGAGGAGGGCAGGGGGAGGAGATACGCAGTATTTT.

Here the CDR3 reads CAGGGGANNAGANVLTF. The CDR3 region has the DNA TGTGCCGGCGGCGGGGGAGCAAACAACGCTGGGGCCAACGTCCTGACTTTC. The V and J genes are TRBV28 and TRBJ2-6, with 7 positions matching TRBD2. Per germline, CDR1 MDHEN and CDR2 SYDVKM. The V segment lost 11 bases and the J segment 2 bases; nucleotides outside the gene matches: 15. The CDR3 consists of 17 residues.

The chain is built from TRBV21-1 and TRBJ2-7; the D call in the table, TRBD1, was not verified against the DNA. TRBV21-1 is recorded as a pseudogene. This CDR3 spans 14 amino acids. The CDR3 region has the DNA TGTGCCAGCAACTGGGGACAGGGGAGGTACGAGCAGTACGTC. Translating it yields CASNWGQGRYEQYV.

This chain uses TRBV7-4 with TRBJ1-5; D gene uncertain. Germline loops: CDR1 SGHVT, CDR2 SQSDAQ. The germline V and J ends were trimmed by 7 bases and 1 base, with 23 bases remaining between them. The CDR3 covers 18 residues. CDR3 sequence reads: CASTLRVSVAASNQPQHF. The DNA for the CDR3 is TGTGCCAGCACCCTTCGGGTAAGCGTGGCAGCGAGCAATCAGCCCCAGCATTTT.

For the CDR3, the DNA is TGCGCCAGCAGCTTGGCCAGCGGGGGCCATAATTCACCCCTCCACTTT. Protein sequence: CASSLASGGHNSPLHF. This chain links TRBV5-1 with TRBJ1-6; D might be TRBD1 (6 bases). In germline, CDR1 is SGHRS, CDR2 YFSETQ. The CDR3 has 16 amino acids. V was trimmed by 0 bases and J by 5 bases, leaving 12 bases between them.

This chain joins TRBV2 and TRBJ2-5; D remains unclear. CDR1 is SNHLY, CDR2 FYNNEI, per germline. V gave up 7 bases and J gave up 0 bases, with 12 bases separating them. The CDR3 spans 14 residues. CDR3 protein: CASTGPDNQETQYF. CDR3 bases: TGTGCCAGCACCGGACCCGATAACCAAGAGACCCAGTACTTC. Full variable domain (outside the CDR3, taken from reference TRBV2 and TRBJ2-5): EPEVTQTPSHQVTQMGQEVILRCVPISNHLYFYWYRQILGQKVEFLVSFYNNEISEKSEIFDDQFSVERPDGSNFTLKIRSTKLEDSAMYFCASTGPDNQETQYFGPGTRLLVL.

The chain couples TRBV6-6 to TRBJ1-4; tentative D call: TRBD1 (6 bases). CDR1 is MNHNY and CDR2 is SVGAGI in the germline V gene (reference sequence). Trimming pared 6 bases from V and 0 bases from J, leaving 11 bases between. The CDR3 length is 15 residues. Here the CDR3 DNA reads TGTGCCAGCAGCAGGACAGTTGCAACTAATGAAAAACTGTTTTTT. It translates to CASSRTVATNEKLFF.

The chain uses TRBV3-1 (or the pseudogene TRBV3-2) and TRBJ2-3, with D unresolved. The CDR3 runs 14 residues. Germline CDR1 is LGHDT and CDR2 is YNNKEL (reference sequence). V shed 1 base and J shed 0 bases, with 5 bases lying between them. The CDR3 DNA sequence: TGTGCCAGCAGCCAAGCTTTTAGCACAGATACGCAGTATTTT. This codes for CASSQAFSTDTQYF.

This clone has just a few counts. The chain joins TRBV30 to TRBJ2-7, with TRBD1 matching 7 bases. V shed 1 base and J 2 bases; nucleotides not matched to a gene: 2. Germline CDR1 reads GTSNPN; CDR2 reads SVGIG (reference sequence). The CDR3 has 13 residues. CDR3 coding DNA: TGTGCCTGGAGTGACAGGGGAGCCTACGAGCAGTACTTC. The encoded protein is CAWSDRGAYEQYF.

The chain links TRBV19 to TRBJ1-2; a possible D gene is TRBD1 (6 bases). Germline V gene sequence: CDR1 LNHDA, CDR2 SQIVND (reference sequence). V was shortened by 3 bases and J by 0 bases, with 8 bases between the two germline ends. The CDR3 consists of 14 residues. CDR3 sequence (DNA): TGTGCCAGTAGTATTCAGGGGCCTAACTATGGCTACACCTTC. Translating it yields CASSIQGPNYGYTF.

This chain connects TRBV12-3 or TRBV12-4 to TRBJ2-1; D is uncertain. The germline V and J ends were trimmed by 3 bases and 4 bases, with 4 bases remaining between them. The CDR3 totals 12 residues. The DNA of the CDR3 is TGTGCCAGCAGTTTCGGATACAATGAGCAGTTCTTC. This sequence encodes CASSFGYNEQFF.

The V and J genes are TRBV7-8 and TRBJ1-5; 7 bases fit TRBD1. Germline loops: CDR1 SGHVS, CDR2 FQNEAQ. This CDR3 is built from 13 residues. V was pared by 4 bases and J by 6 bases, with 3 bases of the junction left unmatched. CDR3 sequence: CASSSTGSQPQHF. In nucleotides, the CDR3 is TGTGCCAGCAGCTCGACAGGGTCTCAGCCCCAGCATTTT.

This clone was counted a single time. The genes are TRBV9 and TRBJ2-2; D remains ambiguous. This CDR3 spans 14 amino acids. CDR1 and CDR2 (germline): SGDLS, YYNGEE. V was shortened by 4 bases and J by 3 bases, with 10 bases between the two germline ends. The CDR3 nucleotides are TGTGCCAGCAGCCCATGGACCGACACCGGGGAGCTGTTTTTT. Translated: CASSPWTDTGELFF. Variable domain in full (rest from reference TRBV9 and TRBJ2-2): DSGVTQTPKHLITATGQRVTLRCSPRSGDLSVYWYQQSLDQGLQFLIQYYNGEERAKGNILERFSAQQFPDLHSELNLSSLELGDSALYFCASSPWTDTGELFFGEGSRLTVL.

The chain employs TRBV3-1 (or the pseudogene TRBV3-2) and TRBJ1-1; the D gene is possibly TRBD1 (5 bases). Per germline, CDR1 LGHDT and CDR2 YNNKEL (reference sequence). The V end was cut by 4 bases, the J end by 1 base, with 16 bases between. The CDR3 is 16 residues long. The CDR3 DNA reads TGTGCCAGCAGCCCCGGTGGCCAGGGATCGAACACTGAAGCTTTCTTT. Translated, it gives CASSPGGQGSNTEAFF.

The chain recombines TRBV24-1 with TRBJ1-2; no clear D gene. Germline values: CDR1 KGHDR, CDR2 SFDVKD. CDR3 length: 12 amino acids. V was trimmed by 11 bases and J by 7 bases, leaving 16 bases between them. CDR3 protein: CARPSAESGYTF. DNA for the CDR3: TGTGCCAGACCCTCGGCTGAGTCTGGCTACACCTTC.

The CDR3 DNA follows: TGCGCCAGCAGCTTGGGAGGGGCACGCTCCTACGAGCAGTACTTC. This encodes CASSLGGARSYEQYF. This chain links TRBV5-1 with TRBJ2-7, with D tentatively TRBD1 or TRBD2 (5 bases each). The length of the CDR3 is 15 residues. Per germline, CDR1 SGHRS and CDR2 YFSETQ. V lost 0 bases and J lost 0, with 10 bases in between.

The chain links TRBV12-5 to TRBJ1-4; D might be TRBD1 (5 bases). This CDR3 spans 14 amino acids. The germline V gene encodes CDR1 LGHNT and CDR2 FRNRAP. V lost 6 bases and J 4 bases, leaving 12 bases between the germline ends. The CDR3 sequence is CASGRGGLNEKLFF. DNA for the CDR3: TGTGCTAGTGGCCGTGGGGGACTTAATGAAAAACTGTTTTTT.

The chain employs TRBV2 and TRBJ2-1; D gene uncertain. Germline V lookup: CDR1 SNHLY, CDR2 FYNNEI. The CDR3 has 14 residues. Trimming removed 6 bases at V and 0 bases at J, with 9 bases between. CDR3 in amino acids: CASRGGSSYNEQFF. CDR3 DNA sequence: TGTGCCAGCAGGGGCGGTAGCTCCTACAATGAGCAGTTCTTC.

The chain recombines TRBV9 with TRBJ1-6; 7 bases are shared with TRBD1. Germline values: CDR1 SGDLS, CDR2 YYNGEE. V gave up 1 base and J gave up 3 bases; unmatched junction bases: 1. The CDR3 length is 15 residues. The DNA for the CDR3 is TGTGCCAGCAGCGTATCAGGGGGCTATAATTCACCCCTCCACTTT. This codes for CASSVSGGYNSPLHF.

The gene calls are TRBV25-1 and TRBJ1-1; D perhaps matches TRBD1 (5 bases). CDR3 size: 13 residues. Trimming took 7 bases from V and 3 from J, leaving 12 bases between them. The V gene's germline CDR1 is MGHDK and CDR2 SYGVNS. The CDR3 coding sequence is TGTGCCAGCACATCAGGGTCGTACACTGAAGCTTTCTTT. Encoded protein: CASTSGSYTEAFF.

This clone was seen only once. The chain is built from TRBV7-3 and TRBJ1-1; D remains ambiguous. The length of the CDR3 is 13 residues. Per germline, CDR1 SGHTA and CDR2 FQGTGA. Trimming pared 4 bases from V and 3 bases from J, leaving 9 bases between. CDR3 coding DNA: TGTGCCAGCAGCTCGATGGGAGACACTGAAGCTTTCTTT. It codes for CASSSMGDTEAFF.

The chain combines TRBV4-1 with TRBJ2-2; maybe TRBD2 (7 bases). Germline V CDR1 and CDR2: MGHRA, YSYEKL. The V and J ends lost 4 bases and 1 base respectively, with 13 bases between them. The CDR3 is 16 amino acids. The CDR3, as DNA: TGCGCCAGCAGCCTAACGGGGGGCAAGAACACCGGGGAGCTGTTTTTT. This gives the protein CASSLTGGKNTGELFF.